The 12 T cell receptor beta chains below were found in one sample sequenced in a study of beta chain features in type 1 diabetes (dated by TCRdb to about 2018). Library prep was done by the immunoSEQ multiplex PCR assay. The High Capacity cDNA Reverse Transcription Kit was used to reverse transcribe all of the isolated RNA, meaning that expressed TCRB transcripts were what got sequenced. This is the immuneACCESS table as TCRdb keeps it, with only in-frame sequences that have V and J called. A part of the clones is gone; compared with another copy, unresolved V genes explain less than half, and the rest is unexplained. Present in this sample are about 900,000 clones, roughly a sixth of which were seen just once. 0.023% of the sample is taken by the ten largest. Sequencing was done on a sample of naive CD4+ T cells from blood. The cell subset or site label corresponds to: true naive CD4+ T cells. The receptors derive from a woman between 18 and 29 years old in good health.

This chain uses TRBV28 with TRBJ2-1, with a possible D match to TRBD2 (6 bases). Germline V gives CDR1 MDHEN, CDR2 SYDVKM. The CDR3 length is 15 residues. V lost 7 bases, J lost 0 bases, and 13 bases lay in between. The chain's CDR3 is CASTPGSLSYNEQFF. Written as DNA, the CDR3 is TGTGCCAGCACTCCCGGGAGTCTCTCCTACAATGAGCAGTTCTTC.

This clone was seen a few times. CDR3 sequence (DNA): TGTGCCAGCAGCTCCTACACAGGGGGCCGGGGGTGGTATTTT. Translated, it gives CASSSYTGGRGWYF. The chain uses TRBV7-9 and TRBJ2-3, with 9 bases aligning to TRBD1. Germline V lookup: CDR1 SEHNR, CDR2 FQNEAQ (reference sequence). With V trimmed by 4 bases and J by 14 bases, 13 bases remained unmatched. CDR3 length: 14 amino acids.

V is TRBV21-1 and J is TRBJ1-5; the DNA was not used to check the table's D call, TRBD1. TRBV21-1 is classified as a pseudogene. The CDR3 is 16 residues long. CDR3 protein: CASRAAEQGSNQPQHF. CDR3 coding DNA: TGTGCCAGCCGTGCTGCAGAGCAGGGCTCGAATCAGCCCCAGCATTTT.

This clone was detected a few times. The V gene is TRBV18, the J gene TRBJ1-2, with 8 nucleotides matching TRBD1. The CDR3 spans 14 residues. Germline CDR1 is KGHSH and CDR2 is LQKENI. The ends lost 3 bases at V and 4 bases at J; junction bases unmatched: 4. The CDR3 DNA reads as TGTGCCAGCTCACCGAGGACAGGGTTCTATGGCTACACCTTC. Protein sequence: CASSPRTGFYGYTF. The full variable domain, with the rest looked up from reference TRBV18 and TRBJ1-2, is NAGVMQNPRHLVRRRGQEARLRCSPMKGHSHVYWYRQLPEEGLKFMVYLQKENIIDESGMPKERFSAEFPKEGPSILRIQQVVRGDSAAYFCASSPRTGFYGYTFGSGTRLTVV.

The chain uses TRBV10-3 and TRBJ1-1; D not certain. The CDR3 consists of 13 residues. V was cut by 3 bases and J by 2 bases, with 7 bases left in between. Germline CDR1 is ENHRY and CDR2 is SYGVKD. This chain's CDR3 is CAISDLGNTEAFF. CDR3 sequence (DNA): TGTGCCATCAGTGATCTAGGAAACACTGAAGCTTTCTTT.

CDR3 DNA sequence: TGTGCCAGCAGTCCAGCTAACTATGGCTACACCTTC. Translation gives CASSPANYGYTF. The chain couples TRBV2 to TRBJ1-2; no clear D gene. V was trimmed by 5 bases and J by 0 bases, leaving 4 bases between them. The CDR3 length is 12 residues. CDR1 is SNHLY and CDR2 is FYNNEI in the germline V gene.

V and J are TRBV6-5 and TRBJ2-5; D unresolved. The end of the DNA is better explained by TRBJ2-7, so the J call may be wrong. The CDR3 length is 9 residues. In germline, CDR1 is MNHEY, CDR2 SVGAGI. The CDR3 DNA is TGTGCCAGCAGGAACGAGCAGTACTTC. Translation: CASRNEQYF.

A few counts support this clone. The rearrangement uses TRBV6-5 and TRBJ1-4; 7 bases fit TRBD1. V lost 8 bases, J lost 5 bases, and 8 bases stayed unmatched. The germline V gene has CDR1 MNHEY and CDR2 SVGAGI. CDR3 size: 14 residues. CDR3 DNA: TGTGCCAGCGGAAAGGGACAGAGAAATGAAAAACTGTTTTTT. Its protein product is CASGKGQRNEKLFF.

The chain links TRBV18 to TRBJ2-2; 9 nucleotides agree with TRBD1. The CDR3 loop spans 16 amino acids. Germline CDR1 reads KGHSH; CDR2 reads LQKENI. J lost 7 bases, V lost 6 bases, and 12 bases had no gene match. The CDR3 loop is CASSRRTTGGGGELFF. The CDR3 nucleotides are TGTGCCAGCTCTCGAAGAACGACAGGGGGTGGCGGGGAGCTGTTTTTT. The full variable domain, its missing parts supplied by reference TRBV18 and TRBJ2-2, is NAGVMQNPRHLVRRRGQEARLRCSPMKGHSHVYWYRQLPEEGLKFMVYLQKENIIDESGMPKERFSAEFPKEGPSILRIQQVVRGDSAAYFCASSRRTTGGGGELFFGEGSRLTVL.

This clone was seen a handful of times. This chain joins TRBV23-1 and TRBJ2-7; D is possibly TRBD1 (5 bases). TRBV23-1 is recorded as an ORF, its role being uncertain. Trimming shortened V by 0 bases and J by 1 base, and 10 bases separated the two germline ends. CDR3 length: 15 amino acids. The CDR3 DNA sequence: TGCGCCAGCAGTCAATCGGGGCAGTGTTCCTACGAGCAGTACTTC. This encodes CASSQSGQCSYEQYF.

A remark on this clone: Within the sample, other DNA sequences also encode this same CDR3. This chain links TRBV11-2 with TRBJ2-1; the D is unclear. The CDR3 consists of 14 residues. Trimming stripped 9 bases from V and 4 bases from J, with 16 bases between. CDR1 and CDR2 from the germline V gene are SGHAT and FQNNGV. CDR3 sequence: CASSLRYGYNEQFF. In DNA form, the CDR3 reads TGTGCCAGTAGTCTCCGCTATGGGTACAATGAGCAGTTCTTC.

The rearrangement joins TRBV4-2 to TRBJ2-4, with D unresolved. This CDR3 contains 17 residues. V was pared by 1 base and J by 0 bases, with 13 bases between. Germline CDR1 reads LGHNA; CDR2 reads YNFKEQ. CDR3 DNA: TGTGCCAGCAGCCAAGGGGCTGCCGCCCTAGCCAAAAACATTCAGTACTTC. Amino acids: CASSQGAAALAKNIQYF.